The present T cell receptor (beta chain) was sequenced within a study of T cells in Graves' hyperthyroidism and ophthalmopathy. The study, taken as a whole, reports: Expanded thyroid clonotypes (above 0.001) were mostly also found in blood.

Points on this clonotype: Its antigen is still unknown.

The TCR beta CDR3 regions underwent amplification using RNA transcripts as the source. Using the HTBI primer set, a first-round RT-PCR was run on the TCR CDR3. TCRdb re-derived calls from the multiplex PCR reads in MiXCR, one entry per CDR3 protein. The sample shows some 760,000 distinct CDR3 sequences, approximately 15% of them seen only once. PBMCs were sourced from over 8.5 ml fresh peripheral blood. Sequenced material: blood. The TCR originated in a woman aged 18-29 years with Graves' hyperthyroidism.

As DNA, the CDR3 is TGCAGCGTCCAAGGGACAGGGGGGGATCAGCCCCAGCATTTT. It specifies CSVQGTGGDQPQHF. V and J are TRBV29-1 and TRBJ1-5; the match to TRBD1 covers 11 bases. Losses at the gene ends were 6 bases for V and 5 bases for J; bases not matched to a gene: 6. This CDR3 is built from 14 residues. Germline V gives CDR1 SQVTM, CDR2 ANQGSEA.